The clone carrying this T cell receptor (beta chain) showed up many times. Antigen unknown. The data originate from a study of T-cell reconstitution after alpha-beta-depleted transplantation in children. Whole-study findings and limits: After transplant, at about two months, alpha-beta T cells were reportedly derived from several hundred expanded graft clones. Among T cells one year after transplant, newly produced cells accounted for most counts and diversity.

V lost 5 bases and J 6 bases, leaving 16 bases between the germline ends. This CDR3 comprises 15 residues. Preparation of the TCRbeta library used unique molecular identifiers. TCRdb recomputed calls from the PCR reads with MiXCR, one row per CDR3 protein. The sample includes over 450,000 distinct CDR3 sequences, about 10% of them seen just once. The chain joins TRBV12-3 or TRBV12-4 to TRBJ2-2; D perhaps matches TRBD2 (6 bases). Source: PBMCs, taken before TCRalphabeta/CD19-depleted stem cell transplant. The receptor's source is a child younger than 10 with inherited bone marrow failure, due to receive a stem cell transplant. The CDR3 loop is CASSGGLRPAGELFF. The CDR3 DNA follows: TGTGCCAGCAGTGGGGGGTTGCGGCCGGCCGGGGAGCTGTTTTTT.